These 4 T cell receptor beta chains originate from one sample sequenced in a study of T cell repertoires in cytomegalovirus infection. Via MiXCR, TCRdb re-called the reads, giving one row per CDR3 protein. Of 740,000 or so distinct CDR3 sequences listed, approximately 34% were seen once; the top ten hold 2.5% to 3.5%. The material sequenced was PBMCs. All receptors derive from a human donor in good health (CMV status not recorded). Some clones in this sample may be carry-over from other donors' samples.

Details on this clonotype: A much larger clone differs by one base, so this may be a read error. The chain employs TRBV7-6 and TRBJ2-1; tentative D call: TRBD2 (7 bases). Germline V gives CDR1 SGHVS, CDR2 FNYEAQ. The ends were cut back, 2 bases at V and 10 bases at J, with 18 bases in the middle. CDR3 length: 15 amino acids. The CDR3 region is CASSLKGGSGGEQFF. CDR3 coding DNA: TGTGCCAGCAGCTTAAAGGGCGGGTCGGGGGGCGAGCAGTTCTTC.

This clonotype was observed a handful of times. This chain connects TRBV27 to TRBJ1-2, with 7 bases lining up with TRBD1. Germline assignment: CDR1 MNHEY and CDR2 SMNVEV (reference sequence). CDR3 length: 14 residues. Trimming took 5 bases from V and 8 from J; bases not matched to a gene: 11. The CDR3 is CASSALGTVSGYTF. The CDR3 DNA reads TGTGCCAGCAGTGCCCTCGGGACAGTTTCGGGCTACACCTTC.

The J gene is TRBJ2-1, the V gene TRBV28; the D gene is possibly TRBD1 (6 bases). The CDR3 has 15 amino acids. Germline values: CDR1 MDHEN, CDR2 SYDVKM. V was shortened by 5 bases and J by 2 bases, with 13 bases between the two germline ends. CDR3 residues: CASSRTGNTYNEQFF. CDR3 sequence (DNA): TGTGCCAGCAGTCGCACAGGGAATACCTACAATGAGCAGTTCTTC.

V and J are TRBV28 and TRBJ2-2, with D tentatively TRBD1 (5 bases). CDR1 is MDHEN and CDR2 is SYDVKM in the germline V gene. CDR3 length: 19 amino acids. With 2 bases removed from V and 1 base from J, the gap between germline ends came to 20 bases. The CDR3 nucleotides read TGTGCCAGCAGTTTACGCAGGGTAGACTTCCCGTTGAACACCGGGGAGCTGTTTTTT. Encoded protein: CASSLRRVDFPLNTGELFF.